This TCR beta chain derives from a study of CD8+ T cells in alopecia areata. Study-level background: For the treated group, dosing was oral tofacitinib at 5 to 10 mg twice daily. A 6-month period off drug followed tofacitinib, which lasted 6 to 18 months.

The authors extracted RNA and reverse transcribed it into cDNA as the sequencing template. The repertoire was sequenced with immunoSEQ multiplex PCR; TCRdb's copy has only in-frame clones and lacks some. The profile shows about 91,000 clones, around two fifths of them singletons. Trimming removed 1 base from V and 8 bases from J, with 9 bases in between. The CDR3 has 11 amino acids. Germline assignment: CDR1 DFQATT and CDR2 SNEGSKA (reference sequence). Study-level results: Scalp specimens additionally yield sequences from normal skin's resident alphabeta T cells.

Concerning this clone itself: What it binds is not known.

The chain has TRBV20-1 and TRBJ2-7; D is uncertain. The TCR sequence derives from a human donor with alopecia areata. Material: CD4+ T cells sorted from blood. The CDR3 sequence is CSARVGTQQYF. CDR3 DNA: TGCAGTGCTAGAGTGGGAACTCAGCAGTACTTC.